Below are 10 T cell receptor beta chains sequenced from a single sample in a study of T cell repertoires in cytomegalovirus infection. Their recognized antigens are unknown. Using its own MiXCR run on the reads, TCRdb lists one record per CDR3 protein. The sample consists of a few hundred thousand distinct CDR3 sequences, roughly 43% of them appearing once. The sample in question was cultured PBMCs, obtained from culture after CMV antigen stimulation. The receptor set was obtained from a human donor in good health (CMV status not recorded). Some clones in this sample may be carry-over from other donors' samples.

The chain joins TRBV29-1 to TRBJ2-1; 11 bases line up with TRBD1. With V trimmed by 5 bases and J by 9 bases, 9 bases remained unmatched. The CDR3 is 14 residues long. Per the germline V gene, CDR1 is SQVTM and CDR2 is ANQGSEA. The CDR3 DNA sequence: TGCAGCGTTTTAGGACAGGGGGCGCGAAGTGAGCAGTTCTTC. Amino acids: CSVLGQGARSEQFF.

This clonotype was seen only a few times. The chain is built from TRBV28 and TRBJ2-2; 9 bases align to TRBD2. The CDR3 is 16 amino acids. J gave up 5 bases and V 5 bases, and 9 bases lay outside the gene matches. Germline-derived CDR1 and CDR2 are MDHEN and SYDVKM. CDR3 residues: CASSEPAGGATGELFF. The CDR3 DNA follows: TGTGCCAGCAGTGAGCCAGCGGGGGGAGCTACCGGGGAGCTGTTTTTT. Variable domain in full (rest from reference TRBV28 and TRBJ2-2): DVKVTQSSRYLVKRTGEKVFLECVQDMDHENMFWYRQDPGLGLRLIYFSYDVKMKEKGDIPEGYSVSREKKERFSLILESASTNQTSMYLCASSEPAGGATGELFFGEGSRLTVL.

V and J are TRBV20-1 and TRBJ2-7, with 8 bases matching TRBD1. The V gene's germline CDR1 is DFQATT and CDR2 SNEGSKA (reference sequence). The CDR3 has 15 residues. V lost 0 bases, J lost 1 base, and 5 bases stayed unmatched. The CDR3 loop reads CSARDRRQGSYEQYF. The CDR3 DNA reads TGCAGTGCTAGAGATAGGCGACAGGGGTCCTACGAGCAGTACTTC.

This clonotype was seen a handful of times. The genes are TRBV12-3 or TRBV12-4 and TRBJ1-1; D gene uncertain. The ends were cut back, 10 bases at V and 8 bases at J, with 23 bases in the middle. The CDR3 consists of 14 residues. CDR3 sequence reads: CATLPLFEGPEAFF. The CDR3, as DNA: TGTGCCACCCTCCCCCTATTTGAAGGTCCCGAAGCTTTCTTT.

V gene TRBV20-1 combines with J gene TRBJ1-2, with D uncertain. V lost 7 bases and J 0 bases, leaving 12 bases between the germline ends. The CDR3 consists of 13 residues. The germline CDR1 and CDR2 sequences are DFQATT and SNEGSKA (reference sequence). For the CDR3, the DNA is TGCAGTGGCGGCAGAATTACTAACTATGGCTACACCTTC. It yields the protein CSGGRITNYGYTF.

CDR3 nucleotides: TGCAGTGCTAGAGTCCAGTTGGATTTCGATACGCAGTATTTT. Protein sequence: CSARVQLDFDTQYF. This rearrangement joins TRBV20-1 to TRBJ2-3, with D unclear. The V end was cut by 1 base, the J end by 6 bases, with 14 bases between. Looked up from germline, CDR1 is DFQATT and CDR2 is SNEGSKA (reference sequence). The length of the CDR3 is 14 residues.

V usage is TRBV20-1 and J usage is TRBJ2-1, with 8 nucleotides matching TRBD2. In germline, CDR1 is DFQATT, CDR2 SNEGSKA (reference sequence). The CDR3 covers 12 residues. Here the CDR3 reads CSLDGRAHEQFF. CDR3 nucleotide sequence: TGCAGCCTTGACGGGAGGGCCCATGAGCAGTTCTTC.

The chain's CDR3 is CASSQGYGNQPQHF. The CDR3, as DNA: TGTGCCAGCAGCCAGGGTTATGGCAATCAGCCCCAGCATTTT. The V gene is TRBV6-6, the J gene TRBJ1-5; perhaps TRBD1 as D (5 bases). Germline-derived CDR1 and CDR2 are MNHNY and SVGAGI (reference sequence). There are 14 residues in the CDR3. Trimming removed 6 bases from V and 2 bases from J, with 11 bases in between.

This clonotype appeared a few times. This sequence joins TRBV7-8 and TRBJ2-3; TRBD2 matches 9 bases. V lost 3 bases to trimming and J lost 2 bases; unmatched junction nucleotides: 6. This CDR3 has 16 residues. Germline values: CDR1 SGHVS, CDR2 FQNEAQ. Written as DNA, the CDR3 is TGTGCCAGCAGCTTGAGGAGACTAGCGGACACAGATACGCAGTATTTT. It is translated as CASSLRRLADTDTQYF.

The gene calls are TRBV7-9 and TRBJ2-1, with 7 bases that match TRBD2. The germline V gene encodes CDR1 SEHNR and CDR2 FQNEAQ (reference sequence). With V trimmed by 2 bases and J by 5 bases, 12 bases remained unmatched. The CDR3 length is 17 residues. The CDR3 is CASSLSITERDDNEQFF. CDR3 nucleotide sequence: TGTGCCAGCAGCTTATCTATAACTGAGCGGGATGACAATGAGCAGTTCTTC.